Listed below are T cell receptor beta chains from one sample, sequenced in a study of molecular identifiers for immune sequencing clone quantification. Using its own MiXCR run on the PCR reads, TCRdb lists one record per CDR3 protein. The data show nearly 650,000 distinct CDR3 sequences, over 25% seen once. The sample taken for sequencing was naive CD8+ T cells from blood, with Jurkat cell RNA spiked in. The receptors here all came from a human donor in good health. Some libraries in this study had Jurkat cell RNA spiked in. Both conserved end residues are part of each CDR3. Each record gives: clone size, D gene, V gene, J gene, CDR3 DNA, CDR3 protein. The D gene is left open where the match is weak. Part of the rows lack a size; the others show once, few, many or a class for expanded clones.

>many|NA|TRBV12-3/TRBV12-4|TRBJ2-2
TGTGCCAGCAGTTTCGGGGATTCGGACACCGGGGAGCTGTTTTTT
CASSFGDSDTGELFF
>NA|NA|TRBV4-3|TRBJ1-1
TGCGCCAGCAGCCAACTCTTTCGGGGGGTGACTGAAGCTTTCTTT
CASSQLFRGVTEAFF
>few|NA|TRBV10-3|TRBJ1-2
TGTGCCATCAGTAACAGCCCGGATGGCTACACCTTC
CAISNSPDGYTF
>many|NA|TRBV12-3/TRBV12-4|TRBJ2-1
TGTGCCAGCAGTTTAGCCCACAGCTCCAATGAGCAGTTCTTC
CASSLAHSSNEQFF
>NA|TRBD1|TRBV7-6|TRBJ2-7
TGTGCCAGCAGCTTAGAGACAGGGGTATCATACGAGCAGTACTTC
CASSLETGVSYEQYF
>few|NA|TRBV30|TRBJ2-7
TGTGCCTGGAGGGTTACAGGGTATCAACAGTACTTC
CAWRVTGYQQYF
>NA|NA|TRBV27|TRBJ2-7
TGTGCCAGCAGTTTATCGGACCCCCGCTACGAGCAGTACTTC
CASSLSDPRYEQYF
>many|NA|TRBV6-5|TRBJ2-3
TGTGCCAGCGGGCAGGGGAAAGATACGCAGTATTTT
CASGQGKDTQYF
>NA|NA|TRBV27|TRBJ2-1
TGTGCCAGCAAGATGCAGGGCTCCTACAATGAGCAGTTCTTC
CASKMQGSYNEQFF
>many|NA|TRBV7-9|TRBJ2-7
TGTGCCAGCAGCTCGGAATACTACGAGCAGTACTTC
CASSSEYYEQYF
>few|TRBD2|TRBV12-3/TRBV12-4|TRBJ2-3
TGTGCCAGCAGTTCGCCGGGAGGGGGGGGCATTTCAGATACGCAGTATTTT
CASSSPGGGGISDTQYF
>few|NA|TRBV7-9|TRBJ2-7
TGTGCCAGCAGCCCAGGTCTTGGGGACTTACACGAGCAGTACTTC
CASSPGLGDLHEQYF
>few|NA|TRBV19|TRBJ2-2
TGTGCCAGTAGTAAAGGACAGAACACCGGGGAGCTGTTTTTT
CASSKGQNTGELFF
>many|NA|TRBV12-3/TRBV12-4|TRBJ2-3
TGTGCCAGCAGTAGCGGATACACAGATACGCAGTATTTT
CASSSGYTDTQYF
>many|NA|TRBV6-1|TRBJ1-1
TGTGCCAGCACCGACAGAGGTGGCACTGAAGCTTTCTTT
CASTDRGGTEAFF
>many|NA|TRBV4-3|TRBJ1-6
TGCGCCAGCAGCCCTACCGACTCCTATAATTCACCCCTCCACTTT
CASSPTDSYNSPLHF
>many|TRBD1|TRBV25-1|TRBJ2-3
TGTGCCAGCAGTGAAGGGACAGGGGGCACAGATACGCAGTATTTT
CASSEGTGGTDTQYF
>NA|NA|TRBV12-3/TRBV12-4|TRBJ2-5
TGTGCCAGCAGTTTAGTTAGGGCCAGGACACAAGAGACCCAGTACTTC
CASSLVRARTQETQYF
>few|TRBD1|TRBV27|TRBJ2-2
TGTGCCAGCAGTTTAGGACAGGGAGGAGGAGACACCGGGGAGCTGTTTTTT
CASSLGQGGGDTGELFF
>many|TRBD1|TRBV5-6|TRBJ2-3
TGTGCCAGCAGCTACGGGACAGGGGGCGTTACAGATACGCAGTATTTT
CASSYGTGGVTDTQYF
>NA|TRBD1|TRBV7-9|TRBJ2-1
TGTGCCAGCAGAACCGGGACAGCCCCTCTCAATGAGCAGTTCTTC
CASRTGTAPLNEQFF
>many|TRBD1|TRBV27|TRBJ1-5
TGTGCCAGGCCAACAGGGGGCTGCAATCAGCCCCAGCATTTT
CARPTGGCNQPQHF
>NA|TRBD1|TRBV18|TRBJ2-3
TGTGCCAGCTCCCGGGACAGCGGTACTAGCACAGATACGCAGTATTTT
CASSRDSGTSTDTQYF
>NA|TRBD2|TRBV12-3/TRBV12-4|TRBJ2-1
TGTGCCAGCAGTCCCGCCGGACGGGGGCTAGCGGGAGACAATGAGCAGTTCTTC
CASSPAGRGLAGDNEQFF
>NA|TRBD1|TRBV20-1|TRBJ1-2
TGCAGTGCTAGAGACGTATCGCAGGGGGCCCATGGCTACACCTTC
CSARDVSQGAHGYTF
>many|TRBD1|TRBV7-9|TRBJ2-7
TGTGCCAGCAGCATAGCCGGGACAGGGACCTACGAGCAGTACTTC
CASSIAGTGTYEQYF
>NA|TRBD2|TRBV20-1|TRBJ2-7
TGCAGTGCTAGCGTAGCAAGCGGGAGCTCCTACGAGCAGTACTTC
CSASVASGSSYEQYF
>many|NA|TRBV12-3/TRBV12-4|TRBJ2-7
TGTGCCAGCAGGAACAGGGTTGGGCCTTACGAGCAGTACTTC
CASRNRVGPYEQYF
>few|NA|TRBV7-9|TRBJ2-7
TGTGCCAGCAGCCCGCGGGACAGCTACAAGCAGTACTTC
CASSPRDSYKQYF
>NA|NA|TRBV12-3/TRBV12-4|TRBJ2-7
TGTGCCAGCAGTCAAGACGGGGGAAGCGGCTACGAGCAGTACTTC
CASSQDGGSGYEQYF